The 10 T cell receptor beta chains below all came from one sample that was sequenced in a study of CD8+ T cells in alopecia areata. The treatment is: oral pan-JAK inhibitor, 5-10 mg twice daily. RNA was isolated and reverse transcribed to cDNA, the sequencing template. Produced via immunoSEQ multiplex PCR; TCRdb's table is partial and in-frame only. The sample records around 150,000 clones, 82% being singletons. Sequencing used CD8+ T cells sorted from blood, obtained at week 4, from a patient treated with tofacitinib. The receptors stem from a human donor with alopecia areata.

The rearrangement uses TRBV2 and TRBJ1-5, with TRBD1 matching 11 bases. The CDR3 length is 15 residues. The J segment lost 7 bases and the V segment lost 8 bases, leaving 10 bases of the junction unmatched. Per the germline V gene, CDR1 is SNHLY and CDR2 is FYNNEI. This CDR3 is CASHGDRGFEQPQHF. CDR3 DNA sequence: TGTGCCAGCCACGGGGACAGGGGGTTTGAGCAGCCCCAGCATTTT.

The genes are TRBV27 and TRBJ2-7, with TRBD1 matching 9 bases. This CDR3 spans 15 amino acids. In germline, CDR1 is MNHEY, CDR2 SMNVEV (reference sequence). V was clipped by 0 bases and J by 4 bases; unmatched bases: 4. CDR3 bases: TGTGCCAGCAGTTTATCGGGGGACAGGGCTTACGAGCAGTACTTC. It specifies CASSLSGDRAYEQYF.

The chain has TRBV6-5 and TRBJ2-5; 7 positions match TRBD2. V gave up 4 bases and J gave up 4 bases; unmatched junction bases: 12. The germline CDR1 and CDR2 sequences are MNHEY and SVGAGI. This CDR3 has 16 amino acids. The DNA for the CDR3 is TGTGCCAGCAGTTCTTTTTTTAGCGGGCCCTCAGAGACCCAGTACTTC. This encodes CASSSFFSGPSETQYF.

The rearrangement uses TRBV4-1 and TRBJ2-6; TRBD1 aligns across 11 bases. CDR1 and CDR2 (germline): MGHRA, YSYEKL. The CDR3 is 16 amino acids. V was clipped by 7 bases and J by 4 bases; unmatched bases: 6. The CDR3 DNA follows: TGCGCCAGCACCGGGACAGGGGGGCCAGGGGCCAACGTCCTGACTTTC. Translating gives CASTGTGGPGANVLTF.

The V gene is TRBV7-2, the J gene TRBJ1-1; TRBD1 might be the D (6 bases). The CDR3 has 14 residues. V gave up 1 base and J gave up 3 bases, with 9 bases separating them. The germline CDR1 and CDR2 sequences are SGHTA and FQGNSA. CDR3 loop: CASSLVRTDTEAFF. CDR3 nucleotides: TGTGCCAGCAGCTTAGTTCGGACAGACACTGAAGCTTTCTTT.

Written as DNA, the CDR3 is TGTGCCAGCAGAATGACTACGAGCGGTTATACCTACGAGCAGTACTTC. It yields the protein CASRMTTSGYTYEQYF. The genes are TRBV6-4 and TRBJ2-7, with D possibly matching TRBD2 (5 bases). This CDR3 is built from 16 residues. Per the germline V gene, CDR1 is MRHNA and CDR2 is SNTAGT. V lost 6 bases, J lost 2 bases, and 20 bases lay in between.

The gene calls are TRBV7-3 and TRBJ2-2; TRBD2 might be the D (7 bases). The CDR3 sequence is 16 residues long. The germline CDR1 and CDR2 sequences are SGHTA and FQGTGA. V was cut by 6 bases and J by 4 bases, with 18 bases left in between. The CDR3 DNA reads TGTGCCAGCAGTTTACTCTCGGGGGGCAGCACCGGGGAGCTGTTTTTT. Protein: CASSLLSGGSTGELFF.

The CDR3 DNA sequence: TGTGCCAGCGGGGACTCCTACAATGAGCAGTTCTTC. This encodes CASGDSYNEQFF. The chain carries TRBV27 and TRBJ2-1; D gene unclear. The length of the CDR3 is 12 residues. The germline CDR1 and CDR2 sequences are MNHEY and SMNVEV (reference sequence). With 8 bases removed from V and 0 bases from J, the gap between germline ends came to 5 bases.

A remark on this clone: The junction departs from the called germline gene at one end, perhaps through a read error. The genes are TRBV25-1 and TRBJ2-7; 7 bases line up with TRBD1. The germline V gene encodes CDR1 MGHDK and CDR2 SYGVNS. This CDR3 region has 13 residues. The CDR3 region is CATSNRGTYEQYF. CDR3 nucleotides: TGTGCCACCAGTAACAGGGGAACCTACGAGCAGTACTTC.

This clone turned up a few times. Distinct nucleotide sequences in the sample also encode this CDR3. This chain links TRBV5-1 with TRBJ2-7, with D perhaps TRBD1 (5 bases). The CDR3 runs to 15 residues. Germline V CDR1 and CDR2: SGHRS, YFSETQ. V dropped 4 bases and J dropped 3 bases, with 17 bases sitting between them. In DNA, the CDR3 is TGCGCCAGCAGCCGAAAGACAGCTCCCATCTACGAGCAGTACTTC. This sequence encodes CASSRKTAPIYEQYF.